This T cell receptor beta chain was sequenced in a study of T cells after posttransplantation cyclophosphamide. Methotrexate plus calcineurin inhibitor accompanied controls' myeloablative marrow transplants; sampling was 1 year later. Repertoires were generated with immunoSEQ multiplex PCR, while TCRdb's copy carries only in-frame clones and drops some. Of about 12,000 clones in the sample, about 86% were seen once. This sequence originates from a young adult male patient who received an allogeneic stem cell transplant from an unrelated donor, was CMV-positive, and had acute GVHD only. Some T cells may be provided by the graft donor. This specimen was PBMCs, taken 350 to 400 days after allogeneic stem cell transplant with calcineurin inhibitor and methotrexate.

CDR3 DNA: TGTGCCAGCAGTGTGGGCCGGGGTCAGAGGGTTGGAGCTTTCTTT. Its protein is CASSVGRGQRVGAFF. V usage is TRBV2 and J usage is TRBJ1-1; no definite D call. The V gene's germline CDR1 is SNHLY and CDR2 FYNNEI. The ends were cut back, 4 bases at V and 10 bases at J, with 22 bases in the middle. This CDR3 comprises 15 residues.